This T cell receptor (beta chain) was observed in a study of blood T cell repertoires in COVID-19. Study context: Collection of acute and convalescent COVID-19 samples took place in the United States, Italy and Spain.

This CDR3 spans 13 amino acids. CDR1 is SQVTM and CDR2 is ANQGSEA in the germline V gene. V was pared by 4 bases and J by 3 bases, with 13 bases between. This clone has more than one count but fewer than ten. In the authors' methods: Estimates of nucleated cell counts were drawn from the amplification of reference gene primers. The repertoire was sequenced with immunoSEQ multiplex PCR; TCRdb's copy has only in-frame clones and lacks some. For V, J and clone size, that table is used; D and trimming come from the DNA. This table has about 320,000 clones, 85% appearing once. V is TRBV29-1 and J is TRBJ2-7, with D tentatively TRBD1 (6 bases). This clonotype originated in a human donor in a cohort sampled during active COVID-19. Sequencing input: peripheral blood. The DNA of the CDR3 is TGCAGCGTTGGCTACAGGGCAAACTACGAGCAGTACTTC. Translating gives CSVGYRANYEQYF.